The source of this TCR beta chain is a study of blood T cell repertoires in COVID-19. Across the whole study: T cells, B-cell-depleted T cells, or PBMCs supplied cDNA or gDNA.

Original methodology: Estimation of nucleated cell counts was performed using reference gene primer amplification. Assay: immunoSEQ multiplex PCR; the TCRdb copy retains only in-frame clones and omits some. Clonal size and the V and J genes are those of that table, whereas D and trimming came from the DNA. The sample lists hundreds of thousands of clones; about nine tenths were seen once. Cohort 3 recovery required two negative PCRs, clearance, or symptom resolution. The origin of this receptor is a man in his 60s who had recovered from COVID-19. Sequenced: PBMCs or T cells enriched from blood (not recorded which).

In DNA, the CDR3 is TGTGCCAGCAGCCCGGAGGTTTCCCCCGCCAAAAACATTCAGTACTTC. Residues: CASSPEVSPAKNIQYF. This sequence joins TRBV7-2 and TRBJ2-4, with D perhaps matching TRBD2 (5 bases). Germline assignment: CDR1 SGHTA and CDR2 FQGNSA. V lost 5 bases, J lost 1 base, and 15 bases lay in between. The CDR3 has 16 amino acids. Combining the CDR3 with reference TRBV7-2 and TRBJ2-4 gives the whole variable domain GAGVSQSPSNKVTEKGKDVELRCDPISGHTALYWYRQSLGQGLEFLIYFQGNSAPDKSGLPSDRFSAERTGGSVSTLTIQRTQQEDSAVYLCASSPEVSPAKNIQYFGAGTRLSVL.